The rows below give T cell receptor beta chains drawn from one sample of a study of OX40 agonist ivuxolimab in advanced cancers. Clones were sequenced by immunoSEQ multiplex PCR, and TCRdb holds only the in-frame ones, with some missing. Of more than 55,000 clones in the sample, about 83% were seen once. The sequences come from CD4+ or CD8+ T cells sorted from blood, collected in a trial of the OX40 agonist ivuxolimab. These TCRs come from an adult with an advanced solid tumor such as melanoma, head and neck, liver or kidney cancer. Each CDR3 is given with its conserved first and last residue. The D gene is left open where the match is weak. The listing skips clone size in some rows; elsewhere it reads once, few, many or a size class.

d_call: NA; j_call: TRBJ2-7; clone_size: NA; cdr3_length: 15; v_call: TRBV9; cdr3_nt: TGTGCCAGCAGCGTAGGGCCCGGGGTCTCCTACGAGCAGTACTTC; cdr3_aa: CASSVGPGVSYEQYF
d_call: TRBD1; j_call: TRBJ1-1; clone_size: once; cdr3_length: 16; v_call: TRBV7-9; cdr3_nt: TGTGCCAGCAGCTTCCCCCCAGGGGGCGGTAACACTGAAGCTTTCTTT; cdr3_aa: CASSFPPGGGNTEAFF
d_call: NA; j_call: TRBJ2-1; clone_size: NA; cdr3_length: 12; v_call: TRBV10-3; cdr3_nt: TGTGCCAGAGGCGACAGACACAATGAGCAGTTCTTC; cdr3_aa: CARGDRHNEQFF
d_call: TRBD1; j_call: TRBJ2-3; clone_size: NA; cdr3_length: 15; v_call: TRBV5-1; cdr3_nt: TGCGCCAGCAGCTTGCGGCAGGGGGTGGCAGATACGCAGTATTTT; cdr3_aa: CASSLRQGVADTQYF
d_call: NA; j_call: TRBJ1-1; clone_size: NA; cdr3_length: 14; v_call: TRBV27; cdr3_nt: TGTGCCAGCAGTTTGGAGATGGGGAACACTGAAGCTTTCTTT; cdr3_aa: CASSLEMGNTEAFF
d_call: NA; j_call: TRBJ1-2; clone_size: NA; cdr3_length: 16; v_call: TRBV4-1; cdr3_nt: NA; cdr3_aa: CASSQVGTGTHYVRTF
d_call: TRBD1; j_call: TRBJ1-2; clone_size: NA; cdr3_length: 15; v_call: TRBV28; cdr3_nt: TGTGCCAGCAGTTCCCCCAGGGGGCGCGACTATGGCTACACCTTC; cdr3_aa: CASSSPRGRDYGYTF
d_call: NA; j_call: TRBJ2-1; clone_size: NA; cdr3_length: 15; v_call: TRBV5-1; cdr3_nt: TGCGCCAGCAGCACGGTATGGGGCTCCTACAATGAGCAGTTCTTC; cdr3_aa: CASSTVWGSYNEQFF
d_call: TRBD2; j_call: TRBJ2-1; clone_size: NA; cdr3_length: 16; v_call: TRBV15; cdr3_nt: TGTGCCACCAGCAGAGGACTAGCGGGAGGCTACAATGAGCAGTTCTTC; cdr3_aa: CATSRGLAGGYNEQFF
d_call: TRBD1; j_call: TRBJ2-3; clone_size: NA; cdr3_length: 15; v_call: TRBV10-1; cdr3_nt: TGCGCCAGCAGTGAGGGGACAGGGAGGACAGATACGCAGTATTTT; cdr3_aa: CASSEGTGRTDTQYF
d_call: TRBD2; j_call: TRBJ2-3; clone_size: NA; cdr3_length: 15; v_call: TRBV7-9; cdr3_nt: TGTGCCAGCAGCTTGACTAGCGGGAGTCGGGATACGCAGTATTTT; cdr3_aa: CASSLTSGSRDTQYF
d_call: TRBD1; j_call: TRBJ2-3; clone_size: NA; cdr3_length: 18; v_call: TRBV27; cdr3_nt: TGTGCCAGCAGTTTTTGGGGAACAGGGGGCTCGTTCACAGATACGCAGTATTTT; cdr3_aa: CASSFWGTGGSFTDTQYF
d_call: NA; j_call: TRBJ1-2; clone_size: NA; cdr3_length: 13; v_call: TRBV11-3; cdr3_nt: TGTGCCAGCAGCTTAGGGGGAAACTATGGCTACACCTTC; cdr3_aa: CASSLGGNYGYTF
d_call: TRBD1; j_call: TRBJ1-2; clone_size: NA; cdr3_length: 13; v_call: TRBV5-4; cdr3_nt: TGTGCCAGCAGCCGGGACAGTAACTATGGCTACACCTTC; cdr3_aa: CASSRDSNYGYTF
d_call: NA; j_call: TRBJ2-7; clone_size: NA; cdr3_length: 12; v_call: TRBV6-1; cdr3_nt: TGTGCCAGCAGTGAAGCTTGGGCGGAGCAGTACTTC; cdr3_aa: CASSEAWAEQYF
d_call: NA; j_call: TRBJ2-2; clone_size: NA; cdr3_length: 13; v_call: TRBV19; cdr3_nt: TGTGCCAGTAGTAAAACAGCCACCGGGGAGCTGTTTTTT; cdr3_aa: CASSKTATGELFF
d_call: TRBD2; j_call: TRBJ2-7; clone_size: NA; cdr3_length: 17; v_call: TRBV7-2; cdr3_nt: TGTGCCAGCAGCTTAGTTTTGCGGGGACTAGTTTCCTACGAGCAGTACTTC; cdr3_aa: CASSLVLRGLVSYEQYF
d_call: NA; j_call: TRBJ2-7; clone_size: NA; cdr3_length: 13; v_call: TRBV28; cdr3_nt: TGTGCCAGCAGTTTTTCTCGGTGGAAGGAACGGTACTTC; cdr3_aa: CASSFSRWKERYF
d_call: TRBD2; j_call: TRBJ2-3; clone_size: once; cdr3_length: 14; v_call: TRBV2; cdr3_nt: TGTGCCAGCAGTGGCGGGAGCGGCACAGATACGCAGTATTTT; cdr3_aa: CASSGGSGTDTQYF
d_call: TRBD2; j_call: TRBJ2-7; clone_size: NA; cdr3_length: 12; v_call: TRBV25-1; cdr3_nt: TGTGCCAGCAGTTCGGGGGGCTACGAGCAGTACTTC; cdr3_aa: CASSSGGYEQYF
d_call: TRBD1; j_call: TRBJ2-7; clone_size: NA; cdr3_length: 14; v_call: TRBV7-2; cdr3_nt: TGTGCCAGCAGCATTGGGGCAGGGGGCTACGAGCAGTACTTC; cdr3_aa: CASSIGAGGYEQYF
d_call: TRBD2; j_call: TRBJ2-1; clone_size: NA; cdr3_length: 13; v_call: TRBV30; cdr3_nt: TGTGCCTGGAGCCCGACTAGCGGGAGACTTCAGTTCTTC; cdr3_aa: CAWSPTSGRLQFF
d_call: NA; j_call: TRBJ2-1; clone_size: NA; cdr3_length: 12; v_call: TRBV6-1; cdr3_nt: TGTGCCAGCAGTGCGAGGGCCGGTGAGCAGTTCTTC; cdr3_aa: CASSARAGEQFF
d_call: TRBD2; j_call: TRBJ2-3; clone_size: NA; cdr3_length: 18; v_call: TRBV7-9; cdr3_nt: TGTGCCAGCAGCCACAGACGAGGGACTAGCGGGCGGGGAGATACGCAGTATTTT; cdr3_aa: CASSHRRGTSGRGDTQYF
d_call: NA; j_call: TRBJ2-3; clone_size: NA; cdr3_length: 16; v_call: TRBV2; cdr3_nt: TGTGCCAGCAGTGCCCATCATGCAGGGACGGGAGATACGCAGTATTTT; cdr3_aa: CASSAHHAGTGDTQYF
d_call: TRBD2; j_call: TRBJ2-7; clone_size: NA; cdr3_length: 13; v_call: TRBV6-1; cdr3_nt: TGTGCCAGCAAACTAGCGGGCGCCTACGAGCAGTACTTC; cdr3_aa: CASKLAGAYEQYF
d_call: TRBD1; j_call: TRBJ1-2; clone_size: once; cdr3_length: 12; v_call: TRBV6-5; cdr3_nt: TGTGCCAGTTTCACAGGGGGCGAGGGCTACACCTTC; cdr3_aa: CASFTGGEGYTF
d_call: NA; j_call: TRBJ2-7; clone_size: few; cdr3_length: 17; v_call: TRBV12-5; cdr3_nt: TGTGCTAGTGGTTTGACACCGGGAGGGACAGAAGTTTACGAGCAGTACTTC; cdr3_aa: CASGLTPGGTEVYEQYF
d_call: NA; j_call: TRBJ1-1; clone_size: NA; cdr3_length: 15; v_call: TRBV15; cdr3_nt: TGTGCCACCAGCGAGGGCCATTGGGGTGGCACTGAAGCTTTCTTT; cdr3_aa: CATSEGHWGGTEAFF